A selection of T cell receptor beta chains follows, all from one sample in a study of cytomegalovirus exposure and HLA in healthy donors. Assay: immunoSEQ multiplex PCR; the TCRdb copy retains only in-frame clones and omits some. The table lists about 190,000 clones, about three quarters of them singletons. The sample was PBMCs. All receptors come from a woman aged 25 to 45 in good health and CMV-seropositive. CDR3s include the opening cysteine and the closing phenylalanine or tryptophan. The order of the fields is J gene, D gene, clone size, V gene, CDR3 protein, CDR3 DNA. A D gene is named only where the DNA matches it firmly. Expanded clones get a size class; other rows say once, few or many, or leave the size out.

j_call: TRBJ2-1
d_call: TRBD2
clone_size: .
v_call: TRBV7-3
cdr3_aa: CASSLTGGTSGSDEQFF
cdr3_nt: TGTGCCAGCAGCTTAACCGGGGGGACTAGCGGTTCGGATGAGCAGTTCTTC

j_call: TRBJ1-4
d_call: TRBD1
clone_size: .
v_call: TRBV27
cdr3_aa: CASGQGFSNEKLFF
cdr3_nt: TGTGCCAGCGGACAGGGGTTTTCTAATGAAAAACTGTTTTTT

j_call: TRBJ2-7
d_call: .
clone_size: once
v_call: TRBV2
cdr3_aa: CASSGESRGYF
cdr3_nt: TGTGCCAGCAGTGGTGAGTCGCGAGGGTACTTC

j_call: TRBJ1-2
d_call: TRBD1
clone_size: .
v_call: TRBV28
cdr3_aa: CASSFRDRGVRYTF
cdr3_nt: TGTGCCAGCAGCTTCCGGGACAGGGGGGTCCGCTACACCTTC

j_call: TRBJ2-7
d_call: .
clone_size: .
v_call: TRBV4-2
cdr3_aa: CASSHLVLYEQYF
cdr3_nt: TGTGCCAGCAGCCATCTAGTCCTGTACGAGCAGTACTTC

j_call: TRBJ1-5
d_call: TRBD1
clone_size: .
v_call: TRBV19
cdr3_aa: CASWKTGVGQPQHF
cdr3_nt: TGTGCCAGTTGGAAGACAGGGGTGGGTCAGCCCCAGCATTTT

j_call: TRBJ1-2
d_call: .
clone_size: .
v_call: TRBV27
cdr3_aa: CASSSNREGGYTF
cdr3_nt: TGTGCCAGCAGTTCCAACAGGGAGGGAGGCTACACCTTC

j_call: TRBJ2-5
d_call: .
clone_size: .
v_call: TRBV5-4
cdr3_aa: CASSGAGSRETQYF
cdr3_nt: TGTGCCAGCAGCGGAGCCGGTAGCCGGGAGACCCAGTACTTC

j_call: TRBJ2-1
d_call: .
clone_size: .
v_call: TRBV28
cdr3_aa: CASSLFSGGNEQFF
cdr3_nt: TGTGCCAGCAGTTTATTTTCCGGGGGCAATGAGCAGTTCTTC

j_call: TRBJ2-2
d_call: TRBD1
clone_size: .
v_call: TRBV5-8
cdr3_aa: CASSPQGADTGELFF
cdr3_nt: TGTGCCAGCAGTCCTCAGGGGGCGGACACCGGGGAGCTGTTTTTT

j_call: TRBJ2-1
d_call: .
clone_size: few
v_call: TRBV6-6
cdr3_aa: CASSYEAPSYNEQFF
cdr3_nt: TGTGCCAGCAGTTATGAAGCGCCGTCCTACAATGAGCAGTTCTTC

j_call: TRBJ1-6
d_call: TRBD1
clone_size: .
v_call: TRBV7-9
cdr3_aa: CASSPDDRGNSPLHF
cdr3_nt: TGTGCCAGCAGCCCCGACGACAGGGGTAATTCACCCCTCCACTTT

j_call: TRBJ1-2
d_call: .
clone_size: few
v_call: TRBV7-8
cdr3_aa: CASSPAAGTTYGYTF
cdr3_nt: TGTGCCAGCAGCCCCGCTGCCGGGACAACCTATGGCTACACCTTC

j_call: TRBJ2-5
d_call: TRBD1
clone_size: .
v_call: TRBV18
cdr3_aa: CASSPPDRGQETQYF
cdr3_nt: TGTGCCAGCTCACCACCGGACAGGGGGCAAGAGACCCAGTACTTC

j_call: TRBJ2-7
d_call: .
clone_size: .
v_call: TRBV28
cdr3_aa: CASSFTGPYEQYF
cdr3_nt: TGTGCCAGCAGTTTCACAGGCCCCTACGAGCAGTACTTC

j_call: TRBJ2-1
d_call: TRBD1
clone_size: .
v_call: TRBV9
cdr3_aa: CASSVGGGGQGYNEQFF
cdr3_nt: TGTGCCAGCAGCGTAGGGGGAGGGGGACAGGGCTACAATGAGCAGTTCTTC

j_call: TRBJ2-7
d_call: TRBD2
clone_size: .
v_call: TRBV7-9
cdr3_aa: CASSPSGGISYEQYF
cdr3_nt: TGTGCCAGCAGCCCTAGCGGGGGGATAAGCTACGAGCAGTACTTC

j_call: TRBJ2-2
d_call: .
clone_size: .
v_call: TRBV6-1
cdr3_aa: CASSAYGAAVTGELFF
cdr3_nt: TGTGCCAGCAGTGCATATGGGGCAGCCGTCACCGGGGAGCTGTTTTTT

j_call: TRBJ1-2
d_call: .
clone_size: once
v_call: TRBV7-2
cdr3_aa: CASSLGLGGSGYGYTF
cdr3_nt: TGTGCCAGCAGCTTAGGGTTGGGGGGATCAGGGTATGGCTACACCTTC

j_call: TRBJ1-2
d_call: TRBD1
clone_size: .
v_call: TRBV27
cdr3_aa: CASSLRTGDGYTF
cdr3_nt: TGTGCCAGCAGTTTAAGGACAGGGGATGGCTACACCTTC

j_call: TRBJ2-5
d_call: .
clone_size: .
v_call: TRBV28
cdr3_aa: CASSSPRQQETQYF
cdr3_nt: TGTGCCAGCAGTTCCCCCCGACAGCAAGAGACCCAGTACTTC

j_call: TRBJ2-7
d_call: TRBD2
clone_size: .
v_call: TRBV5-1
cdr3_aa: CASSLGLAGTVDEQYF
cdr3_nt: TGCGCCAGCAGCCTGGGACTAGCGGGGACCGTGGACGAGCAGTACTTC

j_call: TRBJ2-5
d_call: TRBD2
clone_size: .
v_call: TRBV28
cdr3_aa: CASTWGGRETQYF
cdr3_nt: TGTGCCAGCACCTGGGGGGGTCGGGAGACCCAGTACTTC

j_call: TRBJ1-2
d_call: .
clone_size: .
v_call: TRBV6-5
cdr3_aa: CASSFEGRPSGYTF
cdr3_nt: TGTGCCAGCAGTTTTGAGGGCCGGCCCAGTGGCTACACCTTC

j_call: TRBJ2-7
d_call: TRBD1
clone_size: .
v_call: TRBV18
cdr3_aa: CASSHQDPGQGANEQYF
cdr3_nt: TGTGCCAGCTCACACCAAGATCCGGGACAGGGGGCTAACGAGCAGTACTTC

j_call: TRBJ2-7
d_call: .
clone_size: once
v_call: TRBV5-1
cdr3_aa: CASSLIQGRFYEQYF
cdr3_nt: TGCGCCAGCAGCTTGATCCAGGGAAGATTTTACGAGCAGTACTTC

j_call: TRBJ2-3
d_call: TRBD2
clone_size: .
v_call: TRBV5-1
cdr3_aa: CASSWESSGRSPQYF
cdr3_nt: TGCGCCAGCAGCTGGGAGTCTAGCGGGAGGTCCCCGCAGTATTTT

j_call: TRBJ2-1
d_call: .
clone_size: .
v_call: TRBV23-1
cdr3_aa: CASSRIQGFGYNEQFF
cdr3_nt: TGCGCCAGCAGTCGCATACAGGGATTTGGCTACAATGAGCAGTTCTTC

j_call: TRBJ1-4
d_call: TRBD1
clone_size: .
v_call: TRBV11-2
cdr3_aa: CASSLLPGTDPAEKLFF
cdr3_nt: TGTGCCAGCAGCTTACTCCCTGGGACAGACCCCGCTGAAAAACTGTTTTTT

j_call: TRBJ2-4
d_call: .
clone_size: .
v_call: TRBV19
cdr3_aa: CASSLQGGLAKNIQYF
cdr3_nt: TGTGCCAGTAGTCTTCAGGGGGGCCTAGCCAAAAACATTCAGTACTTC

j_call: TRBJ2-1
d_call: TRBD2
clone_size: once
v_call: TRBV4-2
cdr3_aa: CASSAGGAGYNEQFF
cdr3_nt: TGTGCCAGCAGTGCCGGGGGGGCGGGCTACAATGAGCAGTTCTTC

j_call: TRBJ2-5
d_call: TRBD2
clone_size: .
v_call: TRBV2
cdr3_aa: CASTLRQGGFGETQYF
cdr3_nt: TGTGCCAGCACCTTGAGGCAGGGAGGGTTTGGAGAGACCCAGTACTTC

j_call: TRBJ2-2
d_call: TRBD1
clone_size: .
v_call: TRBV4-1
cdr3_aa: CASSQGGRGTGSTGELFF
cdr3_nt: TGCGCCAGCAGCCAAGGCGGTCGGGGGACAGGGAGCACCGGGGAGCTGTTTTTT

j_call: TRBJ1-2
d_call: TRBD1
clone_size: .
v_call: TRBV20-1
cdr3_aa: CSAPDRGYTF
cdr3_nt: TGCAGTGCCCCTGACAGGGGTTACACCTTC

j_call: TRBJ2-7
d_call: .
clone_size: few
v_call: TRBV5-3
cdr3_aa: CARSLRPAGQEQYF
cdr3_nt: TGTGCCAGAAGCTTAAGGCCAGCGGGACAAGAGCAGTACTTC